A single TCR beta chain is shown here with its context. The data derive from a study of blood T cell repertoires in COVID-19. The assay was immunoSEQ multiplex PCR, and TCRdb's table has in-frame clones only and misses some. The sample records about 140,000 clones, about 91% being singletons. V lost 7 bases and J lost 9, with 16 bases in between. Germline V gene data show CDR1 as LGHDT and CDR2 as YNNKEL (reference sequence). CDR3 length: 13 residues. This chain uses TRBV3-1 (or the pseudogene TRBV3-2) with TRBJ2-1; tentative D call: TRBD1 (6 bases). The specimen sequenced was peripheral blood. This receptor was obtained from a woman in her fifties or sixties with acute or convalescent COVID-19. The chain's CDR3 is CASTPRGIGEQFF. The CDR3 coding sequence is TGTGCCAGCACCCCAAGGGGGATCGGTGAGCAGTTCTTC.